This T cell receptor (beta chain) comes out of a study of blood T cell repertoires in COVID-19. Study overall: Acute-phase and convalescent COVID-19 samples originated in the United States, Italy and Spain. PBMCs, B-cell-depleted T cells, or T cells provided the cDNA or gDNA that made up the material.

In the study's own analysis: The assay estimated nucleated cells by amplifying reference gene primers. Assay: immunoSEQ multiplex PCR; the TCRdb copy retains only in-frame clones and omits some. The DNA gave D and trimming, while V, J and clone size come from that table. Of roughly 150,000 clones listed, about 79% are singletons. The CDR3 totals 16 residues. Between the trimmed V and J ends, which lost 3 bases and 7 bases, there was a span of 20 bases. Per germline, CDR1 SGHDT and CDR2 YYEEEE. Input material: peripheral blood. The receptor was derived from a woman in her 50s in a cohort sampled during active or convalescent COVID-19. The chain has TRBV5-6 and TRBJ1-5; the D is unclear. CDR3 sequence: CASSSRQRGERQPQHF. The CDR3 coding sequence is TGTGCCAGCAGCTCCCGCCAACGCGGGGAACGGCAGCCCCAGCATTTT. The full variable domain, its missing parts supplied by reference TRBV5-6 and TRBJ1-5, is DAGVTQSPTHLIKTRGQQVTLRCSPKSGHDTVSWYQQALGQGPQFIFQYYEEEERQRGNFPDRFSGHQFPNYSSELNVNALLLGDSALYLCASSSRQRGERQPQHFGDGTRLSIL.